The 17 T cell receptor beta chains below come from one sample, sequenced in a study of cytomegalovirus exposure and HLA in healthy donors. Primers included in the PCR were 60 Vbeta and 13 Jbeta primers. The data were produced by immunoSEQ multiplex PCR, yet TCRdb's version contains in-frame clones alone and is incomplete. The data show 150,000 to 200,000 clones, around three quarters seen once. The sequenced sample was PBMCs. The receptors were sampled from a man aged 30 to 39 in good health and CMV-seronegative.

V usage is TRBV5-1 and J usage is TRBJ2-2; 7 bases match TRBD1. Germline values: CDR1 SGHRS, CDR2 YFSETQ. The CDR3 spans 18 residues. J was trimmed by 0 bases and V by 4 bases; bases with no gene match: 12. As DNA, the CDR3 is TGCGCCAGCAGCAGTCCCATACAGGGGTCCTCGAACACCGGGGAGCTGTTTTTT. It yields the protein CASSSPIQGSSNTGELFF.

This chain uses TRBV4-2 with TRBJ1-2, with D hard to call. The CDR3 has 15 amino acids. Germline V lookup: CDR1 LGHNA, CDR2 YNFKEQ. Trimming removed 1 base at V and 2 bases at J, with 11 bases between. DNA of the CDR3: TGTGCCAGCAGCCAAGTTTCGGCGGAGAACTATGGCTACACCTTC. This encodes CASSQVSAENYGYTF.

The V and J genes are TRBV4-1 and TRBJ2-1; TRBD2 agrees at 8 bases. The CDR3 totals 19 residues. CDR1 and CDR2 (germline): MGHRA, YSYEKL. V lost 1 base to trimming and J lost 7 bases; unmatched junction nucleotides: 18. CDR3 nucleotides: TGCGCCAGCAGCCAAGGCCTGCTGGGAGCGGGAGTGGGGGGGAATGAGCAGTTCTTC. The encoded protein is CASSQGLLGAGVGGNEQFF.

J is TRBJ2-5 and V is TRBV4-2; 9 nucleotides align to TRBD2. The germline gives CDR1 LGHNA, CDR2 YNFKEQ. V lost 1 base, J lost 5 bases, and 5 bases stayed unmatched. CDR3 length: 15 residues. The CDR3 DNA reads as TGTGCCAGCAGCCAAGCGGTGGCGGGAGGGGAGACCCAGTACTTC. This encodes CASSQAVAGGETQYF.

V gene TRBV9 combines with J gene TRBJ2-5, with unresolved D. In germline, CDR1 is SGDLS, CDR2 YYNGEE. The CDR3 sequence is 13 residues long. V was cut by 0 bases and J by 4 bases, with 7 bases left in between. The CDR3 loop reads CASSVEPGETQYF. CDR3 coding DNA: TGTGCCAGCAGCGTAGAGCCCGGAGAGACCCAGTACTTC.

The chain links TRBV6-1 to TRBJ1-5; TRBD1 matches 10 bases. V shed 0 bases, J shed 5 bases, and the junction held 10 bases outside the gene matches. The germline V gene encodes CDR1 MNHNS and CDR2 SASEGT. This CDR3 has 18 amino acids. CDR3 bases: TGTGCCAGCAGTGAAGCGCCCGGACAGGGGGGGCTTTATCAGCCCCAGCATTTT. It translates to CASSEAPGQGGLYQPQHF.

This rearrangement joins TRBV27 to TRBJ2-7; 9 bases are shared with TRBD1. Germline CDR1 reads MNHEY; CDR2 reads SMNVEV (reference sequence). The CDR3 extends over 15 amino acids. The ends lost 6 bases at V and 3 bases at J; junction bases unmatched: 9. The CDR3 spells CASSYTGDRVYEQYF. In DNA form, the CDR3 reads TGTGCCAGCAGCTATACTGGGGACAGGGTCTACGAGCAGTACTTC.

V is TRBV10-1 and J is TRBJ1-5; weak D call: TRBD1 (5 bases). The V and J ends lost 0 bases and 6 bases respectively, with 12 bases between them. Germline CDR1 is WNHNN and CDR2 is SYGVQD (reference sequence). This CDR3 is 15 amino acids long. CDR3 sequence: CASSESRDSGQPQHF. The CDR3 DNA reads TGCGCCAGCAGTGAGTCGAGGGACTCGGGTCAGCCCCAGCATTTT.

The DNA of the CDR3 is TGTGCCAGCAGCCCTAGCGGGAGGGCGAACACAGATACGCAGTATTTT. Translated: CASSPSGRANTDTQYF. The V gene is TRBV2, the J gene TRBJ2-3, with 12 bases identical to TRBD2. V gave up 6 bases and J gave up 2 bases; unmatched junction bases: 6. The V gene's germline CDR1 is SNHLY and CDR2 FYNNEI. The CDR3 totals 16 residues.

The chain links TRBV7-2 to TRBJ1-1, with a weak D call TRBD1 (6 bases). The CDR3 extends over 16 amino acids. CDR1 SGHTA and CDR2 FQGNSA come from the germline V gene. V lost 6 bases and J 1 base, leaving 18 bases between the germline ends. The CDR3 region is CASSHPGALGNTEAFF. The CDR3 nucleotides are TGTGCCAGCAGTCACCCAGGGGCCTTGGGGAACACTGAAGCTTTCTTT.

This clone showed up just a few times. This chain uses TRBV5-1 with TRBJ2-5, with D perhaps matching TRBD2 (6 bases). The CDR3 runs 15 residues. CDR1 SGHRS and CDR2 YFSETQ come from the germline V gene. Between the trimmed V and J ends, which lost 2 bases and 0 bases, there was a span of 11 bases. The CDR3 sequence: CASSLVGEDQETQYF. The CDR3 bases are TGCGCCAGCAGCTTAGTAGGGGAGGACCAAGAGACCCAGTACTTC. Full variable domain (missing parts from reference TRBV5-1 and TRBJ2-5): KAGVTQTPRYLIKTRGQQVTLSCSPISGHRSVSWYQQTPGQGLQFLFEYFSETQRNKGNFPGRFSGRQFSNSRSEMNVSTLELGDSALYLCASSLVGEDQETQYFGPGTRLLVL.

The chain carries TRBV5-5 and TRBJ2-7, with TRBD1 matching 8 bases. Germline CDR1 is SGHKS and CDR2 is YYEKEE (reference sequence). The junction had 3 bases not matched to a gene; V was cut back by 1 base and J by 3 bases. The CDR3 runs to 14 residues. CDR3 in amino acids: CASSLWTGNYEQYF. DNA for the CDR3: TGTGCCAGCAGCTTGTGGACAGGGAACTACGAGCAGTACTTC.

This clone occurred once. This sequence joins TRBV30 and TRBJ2-3, with 10 bases fitting TRBD1. This CDR3 spans 15 amino acids. Germline assignment: CDR1 GTSNPN and CDR2 SVGIG (reference sequence). With V trimmed by 2 bases and J by 4 bases, 6 bases remained unmatched. The CDR3 nucleotides are TGTGCCTGGAGTCCCAAGACAGGGGGCCCAGATACGCAGTATTTT. It codes for CAWSPKTGGPDTQYF.

The gene calls are TRBV6-5 and TRBJ2-5, with D possibly TRBD2 on 6 matching bases. V shed 6 bases and J shed 5 bases, with 16 bases lying between them. This CDR3 region has 14 residues. Germline V CDR1 and CDR2: MNHEY, SVGAGI. The CDR3 nucleotides read TGTGCCAGCAGCTATGGCGGGAATAGGGAGACCCAGTACTTC. Its protein is CASSYGGNRETQYF.

The chain has TRBV4-1 and TRBJ2-3; TRBD2 might be the D (5 bases). Trimming removed 3 bases at V and 5 bases at J, with 15 bases between. CDR3 length: 15 residues. Germline V gene sequence: CDR1 MGHRA, CDR2 YSYEKL. CDR3 in DNA: TGCGCCAGCAGCCAGGCTAGGAGGAATGGAGATACGCAGTATTTT. As protein: CASSQARRNGDTQYF.

V is TRBV30 and J is TRBJ2-1; maybe TRBD2 (6 bases). V gave up 2 bases and J gave up 4 bases, with 9 bases separating them. The CDR3 runs 13 residues. CDR1 is GTSNPN, CDR2 SVGIG, per germline (reference sequence). The CDR3 DNA reads TGTGCCTGGAGTTCCGGGACTTACAATGAGCAGTTCTTC. Translation: CAWSSGTYNEQFF.

The chain combines TRBV5-1 with TRBJ1-2; D may be TRBD1 (5 bases). Germline V gives CDR1 SGHRS, CDR2 YFSETQ. There are 14 residues in the CDR3. Trimming stripped 0 bases from V and 7 bases from J, with 13 bases between. For the CDR3, the DNA is TGCGCCAGCAGCTTGGCCGTGGACATATCTGGCTACACCTTC. The encoded protein is CASSLAVDISGYTF.